These T cell receptor beta chains were read from a single sample in a study of blood T cell repertoires in COVID-19. TCRdb keeps only in-frame clones here, not all; method: immunoSEQ multiplex PCR. The data contain 200,000 to 250,000 clones, 75% to 85% of them singletons. Sequenced input: peripheral blood. The receptors were gathered from a human donor in a cohort sampled during active COVID-19. Both conserved end residues are part of each CDR3. A D gene is named only where the DNA matches it firmly. Clone size is stated in some rows and not others, as once, few, many or a class when expanded.

TRBD1	TRBV28	.	TRBJ2-7	15	TGTGCCAGCAGTCTTCGGGACAGGGGTTTTCACGAGCAGTACTTC	CASSLRDRGFHEQYF
TRBD2	TRBV6-5	.	TRBJ2-7	14	TGTGCCAGCAGTCTAGCGGGAGGAATATACGAGCAGTACTTC	CASSLAGGIYEQYF
TRBD2	TRBV5-1	.	TRBJ2-1	15	TGCGCCAGCAGCCTCGGGACTAGCAGCAGCCATGAGCAGTTCTTC	CASSLGTSSSHEQFF
.	TRBV6-5	.	TRBJ1-3	15	TGTGCCAGCAGTCGCGCAGGGGCCTCTGGAAACACCATATATTTT	CASSRAGASGNTIYF
TRBD1	TRBV6-5	.	TRBJ2-1	15	TGTGCCAGCAGGCCCGGACAGGGTTTCTACAATGAGCAGTTCTTC	CASRPGQGFYNEQFF
.	TRBV2	.	TRBJ2-7	17	TGTGCCAGCAGTGACGGGACACTAAAGATTAGCTCCTACGAGCAGTACTTC	CASSDGTLKISSYEQYF
TRBD1	TRBV6-4	.	TRBJ1-1	13	TGTGCCAGCAGTGACCGAATACAGGGGAAGGCTTTCTTT	CASSDRIQGKAFF
TRBD2	TRBV5-1	once	TRBJ2-5	16	TGCGCCAGCAGCTTGGCCAGTACGGGAGGGCTTGAGACCCAGTACTTC	CASSLASTGGLETQYF
.	TRBV30	.	TRBJ1-1	13	TGTGCCTGGACTACAGGCGGGGGCACTGAAGCTTTCTTT	CAWTTGGGTEAFF
TRBD2	TRBV18	.	TRBJ2-3	16	TGTGCCAGCTCACCACGCGAACTAGCGGGAGCAGATACGCAGTATTTT	CASSPRELAGADTQYF
TRBD1	TRBV2	.	TRBJ1-2	14	TGTGCCAGCATGCTTTTGACAGGGAACTATGGCTACACCTTC	CASMLLTGNYGYTF
.	TRBV6-5	.	TRBJ1-2	16	TGTGCCAGCAGTTTAAATATTGGAGGAGGCCTCTATGGCTACACCTTC	CASSLNIGGGLYGYTF
.	TRBV6-5	.	TRBJ1-4	15	TGTGCCAGCAGTTACAGCGGACGGAGGGAGGAAAAACTGTTTTTT	CASSYSGRREEKLFF
.	TRBV6-4	.	TRBJ2-1	16	TGTGCCAGCAGTGATGGTCGCCTAAGCTCCTACAATGAGCAGTTCTTC	CASSDGRLSSYNEQFF
TRBD1	TRBV2	.	TRBJ1-5	15	TGTGCCAGCAGAAACAGGGGGCGTGCGAATCAGCCCCAGCATTTT	CASRNRGRANQPQHF
.	TRBV18	.	TRBJ1-2	13	TGTGCCAGCTCACCAACGGGGGGCGACGGCTACACCTTC	CASSPTGGDGYTF
.	TRBV2	many	TRBJ1-1	13	TGTGCCAGCGGAAGGGAGAAGGACACTGAAGCTTTCTTT	CASGREKDTEAFF
.	TRBV3-1/TRBV3-2	.	TRBJ1-1	14	TGTGCCAGCAGCCGGAGGGGAGAGAACACTGAAGCTTTCTTT	CASSRRGENTEAFF
TRBD1	TRBV5-6	.	TRBJ2-2	16	TGTGCCAGCAGCCGGCAGGGGGTTTGGAACACCGGGGAGCTGTTTTTT	CASSRQGVWNTGELFF
.	TRBV11-3	.	TRBJ1-2	13	TGTGCCAGCAGCTTAAATTCGGGGGACGGCTACACCTTC	CASSLNSGDGYTF
.	TRBV9	.	TRBJ2-7	14	TGTGCCAGCAGTGGCGGGACAGATGGATCCGAGCAGTACTTC	CASSGGTDGSEQYF
TRBD2	TRBV19	.	TRBJ2-7	16	TGTGCCAGTAGTATAGTTGGGCTAGCGGGAATCCACGAGCAGTACTTC	CASSIVGLAGIHEQYF
TRBD1	TRBV5-8	.	TRBJ1-5	15	TGTGCCAGCACCCGGACAGGGGGCGCCCATCAGCCCCAGCATTTT	CASTRTGGAHQPQHF
.	TRBV7-9	.	TRBJ2-7	14	TGTGCCAGCAGCTTCGCTAGCGATAACTACGAGCAGTACTTC	CASSFASDNYEQYF
TRBD2	TRBV2	many	TRBJ2-5	15	TGTGCCAGCAGGGATCCCAGCGGGAGGGGAGGGACCCAGTACTTC	CASRDPSGRGGTQYF
TRBD1	TRBV29-1	once	TRBJ1-1	12	TGCAGCGTTAGGGGGCGCGTCACTGAAGCTTTCTTT	CSVRGRVTEAFF
.	TRBV19	.	TRBJ1-5	13	TGTGCCAGTAGTCCGGGGATGAGGCAGCCCCAGCATTTT	CASSPGMRQPQHF
.	TRBV5-6	.	TRBJ1-5	15	TGTGCCAGCAGCTCGGCAGGGATAAGCAATCAGCCCCAGCATTTT	CASSSAGISNQPQHF
.	TRBV6-5	.	TRBJ2-7	14	TGTGCCAGCAGCGCCGCGGAGGGTGGGTACGAGCAGTACTTC	CASSAAEGGYEQYF
.	TRBV27	once	TRBJ1-4	14	TGTGCCAGCAGAAAACAGGGTCTCAATGAAAAACTGTTTTTT	CASRKQGLNEKLFF
TRBD2	TRBV2	.	TRBJ2-7	15	TGTGCCAGCGTCCGACTAGCGGGTAACTCCTACGAGCAGTACTTC	CASVRLAGNSYEQYF
TRBD1	TRBV6-6	.	TRBJ1-1	14	TGTGCCAGCAGTTCACAGGGGGCGAACACTGAAGCTTTCTTT	CASSSQGANTEAFF
TRBD1	TRBV25-1	.	TRBJ1-6	15	TGTGCCAGCAGACCCCCGGGACAGCCGGGTTCACCCCTCCACTTT	CASRPPGQPGSPLHF
.	TRBV7-2	.	TRBJ1-2	17	TGTGCCAGCAGCGTTGGAGGTGGGCGCGGCGCTAACTATGGCTACACCTTC	CASSVGGGRGANYGYTF
.	TRBV2	.	TRBJ2-1	15	TGTGCCATCTCCGGGGGGCCTGGCTCCTACAATGAGCAGTTCTTC	CAISGGPGSYNEQFF
TRBD1	TRBV7-9	.	TRBJ2-1	14	TGTGCCAGCAGCCGGGGACAGGTCGATGATGAGCAGTTCTTC	CASSRGQVDDEQFF
TRBD1	TRBV19	.	TRBJ1-1	15	TGTGCCAGTAGCATCGGTAGGGACAGTAAGACTGAAGCTTTCTTT	CASSIGRDSKTEAFF
.	TRBV28	.	TRBJ2-7	15	TGTGCCAGCAGTCGTCCCGGGACTGTCTCCTACGAGCAGTACTTC	CASSRPGTVSYEQYF
.	TRBV27	.	TRBJ2-6	15	TGTGCCAGCAGTTCCCCAGGGGCTGGGGCCAACGTCCTGACTTTC	CASSSPGAGANVLTF
.	TRBV11-2	.	TRBJ2-7	15	TGTGCCAGCAGCTCTTACCCACGCGGAGAAGGCGAGCAGTACTTC	CASSSYPRGEGEQYF
TRBD2	TRBV3-1/TRBV3-2	.	TRBJ2-1	17	TGTGCCAGCAGCCCCTTCTTACCATTAGCGGGGGGGAATGAGCAGTTCTTC	CASSPFLPLAGGNEQFF
TRBD1	TRBV18	.	TRBJ1-6	16	TGTGCCAGTTCAAACGGACGACAGGGCCTTAGTTCACCCCTCCACTTT	CASSNGRQGLSSPLHF
.	TRBV6-1	few	TRBJ2-1	13	TGTGCCAGCAGTGAACCGAGGAGAAATGAGCAGTTCTTC	CASSEPRRNEQFF
TRBD1	TRBV5-1	.	TRBJ2-1	15	TGCGCCAGCAGTTTCGACAGGGGAGATGGTGATGAGCAGTTCTTC	CASSFDRGDGDEQFF
.	TRBV11-3	.	TRBJ1-1	13	TGTGCCAGCAGCCCGACAGTCACCGCTGAAGCTTTCTTT	CASSPTVTAEAFF
TRBD2	TRBV5-1	few	TRBJ2-7	13	TGCGCCAGTGGACTAGCGGGAGCGTACGAGCAGTACTTC	CASGLAGAYEQYF
.	TRBV5-6	.	TRBJ2-7	15	TGTGCCAGCAGCTTGGTTGACAGGATGACCTACGAGCAGTACTTC	CASSLVDRMTYEQYF
TRBD1	TRBV6-5	.	TRBJ2-7	12	TGTGCCACCACCGGGACAGCCTACGAGCAGTACTTC	CATTGTAYEQYF
TRBD2	TRBV27	.	TRBJ2-7	15	TGTGCCAGCAGGACTAGCGCTTACTTACCCTACGAGCAGTACTTC	CASRTSAYLPYEQYF
.	TRBV6-5	.	TRBJ1-2	14	TGTGCCAGCAGTTACTCAGGGGGAAAGTATGGCTACACCTTC	CASSYSGGKYGYTF
TRBD1	TRBV9	.	TRBJ2-7	14	TGTGCCAGCAGCCCCCGGGACAGGGTAGAAGAGCAGTACTTC	CASSPRDRVEEQYF
TRBD1	TRBV6-5	.	TRBJ1-1	15	TGTGCCAGCAGTTACTTACAGGACAGGTTAGGATTGGCTTTCTTT	CASSYLQDRLGLAFF
TRBD2	TRBV10-1	.	TRBJ2-7	14	TGCGCCAGCAGTGATGGGACTAGACCCTACGAGCAGTACTTC	CASSDGTRPYEQYF